This T cell receptor (beta chain) emerged from a study of blood T cell repertoires in COVID-19. Per the original methods: The assay estimated nucleated cells by amplifying reference gene primers. Repertoires were generated with immunoSEQ multiplex PCR, while TCRdb's copy carries only in-frame clones and drops some. V and J calls plus clone size are reproduced from that table; the DNA served to infer D and trimming. Seen here are some 270,000 clones, roughly 87% observed once, and the top ten hold 4% to 5%. Germline V gene sequence: CDR1 GTSNPN, CDR2 SVGIG (reference sequence). V lost 4 bases and J 5 bases, leaving 11 bases between the germline ends. This CDR3 contains 12 residues.

The sequenced sample was peripheral blood. This chain joins TRBV30 and TRBJ2-5, with D possibly being TRBD1 (5 bases). This sequence originates from a woman between 40 and 55 years old who had recovered from COVID-19. CDR3 sequence (DNA): TGTGCCTGGAACAGACAGTGGGAGACCCAGTACTTC. Its translation is CAWNRQWETQYF.